This TCR beta chain was retrieved from a study of blood T cell repertoires in COVID-19. At the level of the study: The origin of the acute and convalescent COVID-19 samples was the United States, Italy and Spain. T cells, B-cell-depleted T cells, or PBMCs supplied cDNA or gDNA.

The CDR3 runs to 14 residues. Deletions cut 3 bases from V and 7 bases from J, with 13 bases between. CDR1 and CDR2 from the germline V gene are LNHDA and SQIVND (reference sequence). In the original analysis: Estimated nucleated cell counts came from reference gene primer amplification. Using immunoSEQ multiplex PCR, the repertoire was profiled, and TCRdb retains in-frame clones only, with some absent. The V and J calls and the clone size are those of that table, but D and trimming were determined from the DNA. The sample carries about 410,000 clones, roughly 89% recorded once. The source of this sequence is a woman aged 25 to 45 with active or convalescent COVID-19. The J gene is TRBJ1-5, the V gene TRBV19; D is unresolved. The sample was peripheral blood. CDR3 DNA sequence: TGTGCCAGTAGTATGACCGGGATTAAGCAGCCCCAGCATTTT. Translating gives CASSMTGIKQPQHF.